Following are 23 T cell receptor beta chains from one sample sequenced in a study of regulatory T cells in long-lasting Graves disease. CDR3-region Arm-PCR and iRepertoire HTBI primers produced the TCR beta libraries. TCRdb reanalysed the multiplex PCR reads using MiXCR and keeps one entry per CDR3 protein. The sample includes 320,000 or so distinct CDR3 sequences, roughly 18% of them seen just once. Time point meaning: newly diagnosed GD, antithyroid drugs for less than 3 months. The TCR library was prepared using RNA isolated from PBMCs. Material: peripheral blood mononuclear cells (PBMCs), obtained at new diagnosis, from a patient treated with antithyroid drugs. These receptor sequences come from a female donor with Graves disease.

This clonotype was detected many times. V is TRBV6-1 and J is TRBJ2-7; TRBD1 matches 8 bases. Unmatched junction bases numbered 11, after V lost 6 bases and J lost 4 bases. This CDR3 is 15 amino acids long. Germline V gives CDR1 MNHNS, CDR2 SASEGT. CDR3: CASRADRALGYEQYF. The CDR3 DNA is TGTGCCAGCAGGGCGGACAGGGCTCTGGGATACGAGCAGTACTTC.

The table lists this clonotype with many counts. This rearrangement joins TRBV30 to TRBJ2-5; D gene uncertain. The ends were cut back, 4 bases at V and 3 bases at J, with 6 bases in the middle. Germline V lookup: CDR1 GTSNPN, CDR2 SVGIG (reference sequence). This CDR3 is 11 amino acids long. CDR3 amino acids: CAWTAKETQYF. CDR3 in DNA: TGTGCCTGGACGGCGAAAGAGACCCAGTACTTC.

This clonotype was counted at least ten times. The CDR3 spells CASRRPHSSGPDTQYF. For the CDR3, the DNA is TGTGCCAGCCGACGTCCACACAGCTCAGGTCCAGATACGCAGTATTTT. The chain links TRBV6-1 to TRBJ2-3; D call uncertain. V lost 8 bases and J 4 bases, leaving 22 bases between the germline ends. The CDR3 covers 16 residues. Germline-derived CDR1 and CDR2 are MNHNS and SASEGT.

There are many counts of this clonotype. This chain uses TRBV10-3 with TRBJ2-2; TRBD1 matches at 7 bases. The J segment lost 2 bases and the V segment lost 10 bases, leaving 7 bases of the junction unmatched. The V gene's germline CDR1 is ENHRY and CDR2 SYGVKD. This CDR3 region has 14 residues. For the CDR3, the DNA is TGTGCCACCCTCCGGGACAGAAACACCGGGGAGCTGTTTTTT. Its protein is CATLRDRNTGELFF.

A note on this clonotype: A far larger clone is a single base away, which makes a read error likely. The chain combines TRBV10-3 with TRBJ1-2, with TRBD1 matching over 8 bases. The J segment lost 1 base and the V segment lost 11 bases, leaving 12 bases of the junction unmatched. The CDR3 covers 15 residues. Germline-derived CDR1 and CDR2 are ENHRY and SYGVKD. The CDR3 DNA reads TGTGCCTGCACCTACGGACAGGGCGGTAACTATGGCTACACCTTC. Translated: CACTYGQGGNYGYTF.

This clonotype was picked up many times. This chain links TRBV11-2 with TRBJ1-2; D is unresolved. This CDR3 region has 12 residues. Trimming stripped 7 bases from V and 6 bases from J, with 12 bases between. Germline V gives CDR1 SGHAT, CDR2 FQNNGV. This CDR3 is CASNPGSNGYTF. The DNA for the CDR3 is TGTGCCAGCAATCCGGGATCAAATGGCTACACCTTC.

This clonotype showed up many times. Since the CDR3 does not end with the conserved phenylalanine or tryptophan, this likely comes from a read error. It is unclear where the CDR3 begins or ends on the DNA, so no DNA is shown, and the CDR3 is as TCRdb lists it. The V gene is TRBV10-3, the J gene TRBJ2-1; the table's D gene call, TRBD1, was not cross checked with the DNA. 13 amino acids form the CDR3, both terminal residues included. Germline V lookup: CDR1 ENHRY, CDR2 SYGVKD. CDR3 sequence: CATEDPLGHVKMA.

This clonotype was counted at least ten times. V gene TRBV9 combines with J gene TRBJ2-1; 10 bases are a match to TRBD1. The CDR3 has 16 residues. Germline V gene data show CDR1 as SGDLS and CDR2 as YYNGEE. The V segment lost 3 bases and the J segment 7 bases; nucleotides outside the gene matches: 10. CDR3 nucleotide sequence: TGTGCCAGCAGCGATGGACAGGGGGAATTGCCAAATGAGCAGTTCTTC. Translation: CASSDGQGELPNEQFF.

This clonotype was counted at least ten times. The V call is TRBV11-2, the J call TRBJ2-5; D is unresolved. V was clipped by 1 base and J by 4 bases, with 7 bases between them. The CDR3 has 13 amino acids. CDR1 SGHAT and CDR2 FQNNGV come from the germline V gene. The CDR3 DNA sequence: TGTGCCAGCAGCTTAGTTGCTGTAGAGACCCAGTACTTC. Translating gives CASSLVAVETQYF.

This clonotype was recorded at least ten times. The CDR3 loop is CASSGVRKDRRTEAFF. The CDR3 DNA sequence: TGTGCCAGCAGCGGAGTACGAAAAGACCGGAGGACTGAAGCTTTCTTT. The chain combines TRBV7-9 with TRBJ1-1; no clear D. Germline V gene sequence: CDR1 SEHNR, CDR2 FQNEAQ (reference sequence). The CDR3 covers 16 residues. The V end lost 5 bases, the J end lost 5 bases, and 21 bases lay between the germline ends.

This clonotype came up many times. CDR3 amino acids: CASSDTGGNEKLFF. The CDR3 DNA reads as TGTGCCAGCAGTGACACAGGGGGGAATGAAAAACTGTTTTTT. The chain combines TRBV27 with TRBJ1-4, with 8 bases that match TRBD1. V gave up 5 bases and J gave up 5 bases; unmatched junction bases: 4. CDR3 length: 14 residues. Germline V gene sequence: CDR1 MNHEY, CDR2 SMNVEV (reference sequence).

The genes are TRBV5-1 and TRBJ2-4; TRBD1 aligns across 8 bases. Trimming took 2 bases from V and 3 from J; bases not matched to a gene: 16. Germline CDR1 reads SGHRS; CDR2 reads YFSETQ. The CDR3 totals 19 residues. This chain's CDR3 is CASSFKGTGPIRDKNIQYF. The CDR3 nucleotides are TGCGCCAGCAGCTTTAAGGGGACAGGACCCATACGGGACAAAAACATTCAGTACTTC.

V and J are TRBV10-3 and TRBJ1-2, with a weak D call TRBD1 (6 bases). Trimming shortened V by 6 bases and J by 3 bases, and 26 bases separated the two germline ends. Germline CDR1 is ENHRY and CDR2 is SYGVKD. There are 18 residues in the CDR3. The CDR3 is CAIRYEQGLGRFYYGYTF. For the CDR3, the DNA is TGTGCCATCAGATACGAACAGGGTTTGGGACGTTTTTACTATGGCTACACCTTC.

This sequence joins TRBV28 and TRBJ2-7; D call uncertain. Per the germline V gene, CDR1 is MDHEN and CDR2 is SYDVKM. This CDR3 spans 10 amino acids. V was pared by 3 bases and J by 6 bases, with 3 bases between. DNA of the CDR3: TGTGCCAGCAGTTTTGGCGAGCAGTACTTC. Translating gives CASSFGEQYF.

This chain joins TRBV7-9 and TRBJ2-1, with D perhaps TRBD1 (5 bases). The V gene lost 5 bases and the J gene lost 4 bases, with 18 bases spanning the gap. Germline lookup yields CDR1 SEHNR and CDR2 FQNEAQ (reference sequence). CDR3 length: 16 residues. The CDR3 region has the DNA TGTGCCAGCAGCACCCAAGCAGGGTACCCTTACAATGAGCAGTTCTTC. Its translation is CASSTQAGYPYNEQFF.

The table lists this clonotype with many counts. V and J are TRBV2 and TRBJ1-4; D gene uncertain. Germline V gene data show CDR1 as SNHLY and CDR2 as FYNNEI. The CDR3 extends over 14 amino acids. V lost 8 bases and J 4 bases, leaving 14 bases between the germline ends. The CDR3: CASLRGPSNEKLFF. The CDR3 nucleotides read TGTGCCAGCCTCCGAGGGCCCAGTAATGAAAAACTGTTTTTT.

The sample holds many counts of this clonotype. The V call is TRBV12-3 or TRBV12-4, the J call TRBJ2-1; D call uncertain. V was clipped by 1 base and J by 8 bases, with 9 bases between them. The CDR3 runs to 13 residues. CDR3 amino acids: CASSLDRRDEQFF. The CDR3 coding sequence is TGTGCCAGCAGTTTAGATAGAAGGGATGAGCAGTTCTTC.

The genes are TRBV20-1 and TRBJ1-1; the D gene is possibly TRBD1 (5 bases). Germline V gene data show CDR1 as DFQATT and CDR2 as SNEGSKA (reference sequence). With 3 bases removed from V and 4 bases from J, the gap between germline ends came to 15 bases. The CDR3 has 14 residues. CDR3 region: CSAREAGLPTEAFF. The CDR3 DNA reads TGCAGTGCTAGGGAGGCGGGGCTCCCCACTGAAGCTTTCTTT.

This rearrangement joins TRBV3-1 to TRBJ2-7, with TRBD1 identical over 8 bases. CDR1 LGHDT and CDR2 YNNKEL come from the germline V gene (reference sequence). The CDR3 has 16 amino acids. J was trimmed by 3 bases and V by 4 bases; bases with no gene match: 11. This chain's CDR3 is CASSRASAGTGYEQYF. In nucleotides, the CDR3 is TGTGCCAGCAGCCGAGCGAGCGCCGGGACAGGCTACGAGCAGTACTTC.

This clonotype has at least ten counts. This sequence joins TRBV13 and TRBJ2-7; TRBD2 matches at 7 bases. This CDR3 is built from 13 residues. Per the germline V gene, CDR1 is PRHDT and CDR2 is FYEKMQ (reference sequence). J was trimmed by 3 bases and V by 6 bases; bases with no gene match: 5. The CDR3 region has the DNA TGTGCCAGCAGGGTGGGAGGGAACTACGAGCAGTACTTC. Amino acids: CASRVGGNYEQYF.

This clonotype was found once. J is TRBJ1-2 and V is TRBV28; D is unclear. The CDR3 sequence is 12 residues long. Germline lookup yields CDR1 MDHEN and CDR2 SYDVKM. Trimming cost V 2 bases and J 10 bases, with 11 bases left between them. In DNA, the CDR3 is TGTGCCAGCAGTTTAAGTAACATTGACTACACCTTC. Translated, it gives CASSLSNIDYTF.

In its sample, this clonotype was seen many times. The gene calls are TRBV28 and TRBJ2-5; 9 nucleotides align to TRBD2. Germline-derived CDR1 and CDR2 are MDHEN and SYDVKM. The CDR3 contains 15 residues. The V segment lost 2 bases and the J segment 5 bases; nucleotides outside the gene matches: 6. The CDR3 DNA is TGTGCCAGCAGTTTAGTGTGGACTAGCGCGGAGACCCAGTACTTC. Protein: CASSLVWTSAETQYF.

This clonotype has a count of ten or more. The J gene is TRBJ2-1, the V gene TRBV20-1; perhaps D is TRBD1 or TRBD2 (6 bases each). The V end was cut by 1 base, the J end by 9 bases, with 19 bases between. This CDR3 is 15 amino acids long. Per germline, CDR1 DFQATT and CDR2 SNEGSKA (reference sequence). The CDR3 nucleotides are TGCAGTGCTAGAGCCCTACCCCCGGGGGCGGGTGAGCAGTTCTTC. This translates into CSARALPPGAGEQFF.